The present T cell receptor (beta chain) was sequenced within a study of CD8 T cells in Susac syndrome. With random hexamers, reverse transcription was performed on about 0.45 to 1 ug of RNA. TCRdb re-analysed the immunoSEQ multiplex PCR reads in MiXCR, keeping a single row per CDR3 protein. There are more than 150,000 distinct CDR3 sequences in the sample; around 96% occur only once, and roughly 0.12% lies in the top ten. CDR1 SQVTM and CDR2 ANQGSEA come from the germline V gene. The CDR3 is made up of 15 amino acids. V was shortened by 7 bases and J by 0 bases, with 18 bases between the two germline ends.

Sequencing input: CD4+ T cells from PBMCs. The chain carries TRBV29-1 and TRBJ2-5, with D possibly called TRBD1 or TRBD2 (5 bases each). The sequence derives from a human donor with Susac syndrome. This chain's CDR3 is CSATEGTVYQETQYF. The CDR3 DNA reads TGCAGCGCGACAGAGGGGACGGTGTACCAAGAGACCCAGTACTTC. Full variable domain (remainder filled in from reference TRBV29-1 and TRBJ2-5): SAVISQKPSRDICQRGTSLTIQCQVDSQVTMMFWYRQQPGQSLTLIATANQGSEATYESGFVIDKFPISRPNLTFSTLTVSNMSPEDSSIYLCSATEGTVYQETQYFGPGTRLLVL.